This T cell receptor (beta chain) was recovered during a study of response to subunit inactivated influenza vaccine. TCRdb fed the RT-PCR reads into MiXCR, producing one record per CDR3 protein. The table shows 150,000 to 200,000 distinct CDR3 sequences, with approximately 12% occurring only once. V was pared by 0 bases and J by 5 bases, with 17 bases between. This CDR3 spans 18 amino acids. These sequences were also reported in another study, on T cells expressing NK-cell markers. This second study says: 5'RACE template switching with UMIs produced the TCR beta cDNA. Among the experiments, several used an anti-gamma-delta TCR antibody to restrict sorting to alpha-beta TCR T cells.

The chain is built from TRBV23-1 and TRBJ1-6; D is unclear. TRBV23-1 is treated as an ORF (open reading frame) with a function not yet certain. The TCR comes from a man in his fifties who received an inactivated influenza vaccine. The specimen comprised CD8+ T cells sorted from PBMCs, sampled approximately 12 days after vaccination. The CDR3 loop is CASSQSPEDGLNNSPLHF. Here the CDR3 DNA reads TGCGCCAGCAGTCAATCTCCGGAGGACGGCCTTAATAATTCACCCCTCCACTTT.